A selection of T cell receptor beta chains follows, all from one sample in a study of vaccination effects on CD4 cells after COVID-19. The table came from immunoSEQ multiplex PCR; TCRdb's copy has only in-frame clones and leaves some out. The sample includes just under 75,000 clones, roughly 73% of them seen just once. These TCRs' antigens remain unknown. This specimen was CD4+ T cells from PBMCs cultured without peptide, taken after COVID-19 vaccination. These receptors were collected from a human donor who received a COVID-19 vaccine. CDR3s include the opening cysteine and the closing phenylalanine or tryptophan. Each record gives: J gene, D gene, clone size, V gene, CDR3 protein, CDR3 DNA. A D gene is named only where the DNA matches it firmly. Size is stated for part of the rows, as once, few or many counts, or as a class when the clone is expanded.

TRBJ2-5,NA,NA,TRBV5-1,CASRQDQETQYF,TGCGCCAGCAGACAAGACCAAGAGACCCAGTACTTC
TRBJ2-5,TRBD1,NA,TRBV7-6,CASSYGTAETQYF,TGTGCCAGCAGCTACGGGACAGCGGAGACCCAGTACTTC
TRBJ1-2,NA,NA,TRBV24-1,CATSDGGVDYGYTF,TGTGCCACCAGTGATGGGGGGGTGGACTATGGCTACACCTTC
TRBJ2-3,NA,NA,TRBV12-3/TRBV12-4,CASSLAAGNTQYF,TGTGCCAGCAGTTTAGCAGCTGGGAATACGCAGTATTTT
TRBJ2-2,NA,few,TRBV7-3,CASSLGRGLNTGELFF,TGTGCCAGCAGCTTAGGACGGGGGTTGAACACCGGGGAGCTGTTTTTT
TRBJ2-1,TRBD1,NA,TRBV18,CASSPGQGIRDEQFF,TGTGCCAGCTCACCTGGACAGGGTATTAGGGATGAGCAGTTCTTC
TRBJ2-1,NA,NA,TRBV10-2,CASSEYSGLNEQFF,TGCGCCAGCAGTGAGTATTCGGGGTTAAATGAGCAGTTCTTC
TRBJ2-5,NA,NA,TRBV12-3/TRBV12-4,CASSPREPETQYF,TGTGCCAGCAGTCCCCGGGAGCCGGAGACCCAGTACTTC
TRBJ1-6,NA,NA,TRBV20-1,CSASVQTNSPLHF,TGCAGTGCTAGTGTACAGACTAATTCACCCCTCCACTTT
TRBJ2-5,TRBD2,NA,TRBV7-2,CASSPSGTQETQYF,TGTGCCAGCAGCCCTAGCGGGACCCAAGAGACCCAGTACTTC
TRBJ1-1,TRBD1,NA,TRBV5-1,CASSLVGTEAKAFF,TGCGCCAGCAGCTTGGTGGGGACAGAAGCTAAAGCTTTCTTT
TRBJ1-2,NA,few,TRBV30,CAWRYPQDGYTF,TGTGCCTGGAGATACCCTCAGGATGGCTACACCTTC
TRBJ2-5,TRBD1,NA,TRBV29-1,CSGHGTGGETQYF,TGCAGCGGCCACGGGACAGGGGGTGAGACCCAGTACTTC
TRBJ2-4,NA,NA,TRBV30,CAWSLQGTRNAIQYF,TGTGCCTGGAGCCTACAAGGGACACGGAACGCCATTCAGTACTTC
TRBJ2-1,TRBD1,few,TRBV7-3,CASSSGQGANEQFF,TGTGCCAGCAGCTCCGGACAGGGGGCCAATGAGCAGTTCTTC
TRBJ1-2,TRBD1,few,TRBV29-1,CSVAGTGNSNYGYTF,TGCAGCGTCGCCGGGACAGGAAATTCTAACTATGGCTACACCTTC
TRBJ1-1,NA,NA,TRBV18,CASSPLDSGPEAFF,TGTGCCAGCTCACCCCTGGATAGTGGCCCTGAAGCTTTCTTT
TRBJ2-2,TRBD2,NA,TRBV15,CATSRGEGYWESGELFF,TGTGCCACCAGCAGAGGGGAGGGCTACTGGGAAAGCGGGGAGCTGTTTTTT
TRBJ1-2,NA,NA,TRBV6-4,CASSLGPNYGYTF,TGTGCCAGCAGCCTGGGCCCTAACTATGGCTACACCTTC
TRBJ1-6,NA,NA,TRBV6-1,CASSEYLAGDNSPLHF,TGTGCCAGCAGTGAATACTTGGCGGGGGATAATTCACCCCTCCACTTT
TRBJ2-3,TRBD1,NA,TRBV18,CASSPSVGQGGKDTQYF,TGTGCCAGCTCACCCAGCGTGGGACAGGGTGGAAAAGATACGCAGTATTTT
TRBJ1-3,NA,few,TRBV6-5,CASSYGVSSSGNTIYF,TGTGCCAGCAGTTACGGGGTGTCCAGCTCTGGAAACACCATATATTTT
TRBJ2-2,NA,NA,TRBV6-6,CASSPAGRDTGELFF,TGTGCCAGCAGCCCCGCAGGGCGGGACACCGGGGAGCTGTTTTTT
TRBJ2-5,TRBD1,NA,TRBV30,CAWSRDRGGETQYF,TGTGCCTGGAGCCGGGACAGGGGGGGCGAGACCCAGTACTTC
TRBJ2-5,NA,NA,TRBV7-2,CASSLRGRVETQYF,TGTGCCAGCAGCTTAAGAGGCCGGGTAGAGACCCAGTACTTC
TRBJ2-5,TRBD2,NA,TRBV6-5,CASSIAGVETQYF,TGTGCCAGCAGTATAGCGGGGGTGGAGACCCAGTACTTC
TRBJ1-1,TRBD1,NA,TRBV11-3,CASTETGGTEAFF,TGTGCCAGCACCGAAACAGGGGGCACTGAAGCTTTCTTT
TRBJ1-5,NA,NA,TRBV7-2,CASSPRQERNQPQHF,TGTGCCAGCAGCCCACGACAGGAACGCAATCAGCCCCAGCATTTT
TRBJ1-1,NA,NA,TRBV2,CASSQDRNTEAFF,TGTGCCAGCAGCCAAGACAGAAACACTGAAGCTTTCTTT
TRBJ2-1,NA,NA,TRBV5-4,CASSIDRNEQFF,TGTGCCAGCAGCATTGACAGGAATGAGCAGTTCTTC
TRBJ1-3,NA,NA,TRBV29-1,CSVVQTGNTIYF,TGCAGCGTTGTTCAGACTGGAAACACCATATATTTT
TRBJ1-1,NA,few,TRBV29-1,CSVAGQGLNTEAFF,TGCAGCGTCGCAGGACAAGGACTAAACACTGAAGCTTTCTTT
TRBJ1-3,NA,NA,TRBV7-2,CASSLGGTGNTIYF,TGTGCCAGCAGCTTAGGGGGGACTGGAAACACCATATATTTT
TRBJ2-1,TRBD1,NA,TRBV11-3,CASSLMGQGTNEQFF,TGTGCCAGCAGCTTAATGGGACAGGGAACGAATGAGCAGTTCTTC
TRBJ2-3,NA,NA,TRBV9,CASSVGPPDTQYF,TGTGCCAGCAGCGTGGGGCCCCCAGATACGCAGTATTTT
TRBJ1-2,NA,NA,TRBV4-3,CASSQDWGSNYGYTF,TGCGCCAGCAGCCAAGATTGGGGGTCTAACTATGGCTACACCTTC
TRBJ1-1,NA,NA,TRBV3-1/TRBV3-2,CASSQVHPNTEAFF,TGTGCCAGCAGCCAAGTCCATCCCAACACTGAAGCTTTCTTT
TRBJ2-2,NA,few,TRBV10-3,CAIRGGLEYTGELFF,TGTGCCATCAGGGGGGGACTGGAATACACCGGGGAGCTGTTTTTT
TRBJ1-3,NA,NA,TRBV29-1,CSVKGYTIYF,TGCAGCGTAAAAGGATACACCATATATTTT
TRBJ1-4,NA,few,TRBV28,CASTISGGDNEKLFF,TGTGCCAGCACCATCTCGGGGGGGGATAATGAAAAACTGTTTTTT
TRBJ1-1,NA,few,TRBV18,CASSPRMWGFNFEAFF,TGTGCCAGCTCACCACGGATGTGGGGGTTTAATTTTGAAGCTTTCTTT
TRBJ2-1,NA,NA,TRBV21-1,CASSPWTGGDEQFF,TGTGCCAGCAGCCCCTGGACAGGGGGGGATGAGCAGTTCTTC
TRBJ2-5,NA,few,TRBV7-2,CASSLGSGETQYF,TGTGCCAGCAGCTTAGGATCCGGAGAGACCCAGTACTTC
TRBJ2-2,NA,NA,TRBV6-5,CASRRDVSNTGELFF,TGTGCCAGCAGGCGGGACGTTTCGAACACCGGGGAGCTGTTTTTT
TRBJ1-3,NA,NA,TRBV19,CASSVARGPGNTIYF,TGTGCCAGTAGTGTGGCCAGGGGACCTGGAAACACCATATATTTT
TRBJ2-3,TRBD2,NA,TRBV5-1,CASSKAGTSGGFADTQYF,TGCGCCAGCAGCAAGGCCGGGACTAGCGGGGGGTTTGCAGATACGCAGTATTTT
TRBJ1-4,NA,NA,TRBV21-1,CASSHFRSADNPKKLFF,TGTGCCAGCAGCCACTTCCGGTCCGCCGACAACCCTAAAAAACTGTTTTTT